This T cell receptor (beta chain) was obtained from a study of tumor and adjacent non-tumor tissue in lung cancer. Turning to this clonotype: At one of its ends the junction is not consistent with the germline gene, which may arise from a read error.

Three rounds of nested PCR, following a modified ARM-PCR protocol, produced the TCRbeta library. TCRdb reprocessed the multiplex PCR reads with MiXCR, giving one entry per CDR3 protein. The repertoire holds fewer than 100,000 distinct CDR3 sequences, around 76% seen once, with 21% in the top ten. CDR3 size: 13 residues. Germline V lookup: CDR1 SQVTM, CDR2 ANQGSEA. RNA was extracted from bulk tissue without any cell sorting. More than 3 cm separated this lung sample from the edge of the tumor. The receptor was isolated from a woman aged 50 to 60 with non-small cell lung cancer. Sequencing was carried out using distant non-tumor lung tissue. The chain links TRBV29-1 to TRBJ1-2; no definite D call. CDR3 in DNA: TGCAGCGTTGACCATGCGGCTAACTATGGATACACCTTC. It specifies CSVDHAANYGYTF.